This TCR beta chain is from a study of T-cell memory formation after mild COVID-19. Across the study: TCR clusters showed largely donor specificity. Whole-study findings and limits: The study found balanced CD4/CD8 in clones contracting day 15 to 85 and a CD4+ lean in later expanders. Contracting CD4+ clones lay largely in CM and EM, with CD8+ ones residing in EMRA.

This clonotype was counted between two and nine times. The antigen is unknown. The CDR3 runs to 18 residues. Germline CDR1 is SGHVS and CDR2 is FNYEAQ. V dropped 5 bases and J dropped 3; count of bases not matched to a gene: 15. TCRdb fed the 5' RACE reads into MiXCR, producing one record per CDR3 protein. Among 110,000 to 150,000 distinct CDR3 sequences listed, 11% to 15% were seen once. Sequencing input: PBMCs or a T cell subset sorted from them (not recorded which). The source of this sequence is an adult woman who had mild COVID-19 (a few samples of this study predate the infection). Cell type and time point are not known. The V gene is TRBV7-6, the J gene TRBJ2-1, with 8 bases that match TRBD2. The chain's CDR3 is CASSPFVGAGGLYNEQFF. DNA of the CDR3: TGTGCCAGCAGCCCGTTTGTTGGGGCGGGGGGCCTCTACAATGAGCAGTTCTTC.